This record looks at one TCR beta chain sequence and its context. This sample is drawn from a study of control samples from healthy donors and cancer patients. Germline CDR1 is MNHEY and CDR2 is SVGAGI. CDR3 length: 13 residues. The germline V and J ends were trimmed by 6 bases and 6 bases, with 12 bases remaining between them. Method: immunoSEQ multiplex PCR; TCRdb's copy keeps in-frame clones and lacks some. The data contain about 120,000 clones, around 87% of them singletons. The chain employs TRBV6-5 and TRBJ1-5, with TRBD1 as a possible D gene (5 bases). The material sequenced was blood. The TCR comes from a man under 40 in good health. The CDR3 region has the DNA TGTGCCAGCAGACAGGATATAGGTCAGCCCCAGCATTTT. It specifies CASRQDIGQPQHF.